This is a list of T cell receptor beta chains from one sample in a study of cytomegalovirus exposure and HLA in healthy donors. The data were produced by immunoSEQ multiplex PCR, yet TCRdb's version contains in-frame clones alone and is incomplete. This table has 120,000 or so clones, roughly 76% appearing once. Sequenced material: PBMCs. Source of these receptors: a man aged 50 to 60 in good health and CMV-seropositive. The CDR3 runs from the conserved cysteine through the conserved F or W. The D gene is left open where the match is weak. Size is omitted from some rows. Given values are once, few, many or a class for expanded clones.

d_call,j_call,clone_size,v_call,cdr3_nt,cdr3_aa
TRBD2,TRBJ2-1,once,TRBV27,TGTGCCAGCAGTTTATCTGTAGCGGGAGGGCTAAGTGAAGTTGAGCAGTTCTTC,CASSLSVAGGLSEVEQFF
TRBD1,TRBJ2-7,.,TRBV28,TGTGCCAGCAGTTTTCAGGGGGCCTACGAGCAGTACTTC,CASSFQGAYEQYF
.,TRBJ2-1,once,TRBV11-3,TGTGCCAGCAGCCTCACAGGGTCCCCTCGGAATGAGCAGTTCTTC,CASSLTGSPRNEQFF
.,TRBJ1-1,few,TRBV19,TGTGCCAGTACCTCGACAGGAAACACTGAAGCTTTCTTT,CASTSTGNTEAFF
.,TRBJ2-2,.,TRBV5-4,TGTGCCAGCAGCTTGAGGACACAGAACACCGGGGAGCTGTTTTTT,CASSLRTQNTGELFF
.,TRBJ1-2,.,TRBV6-6,TGTGCCAGCAGTTACTCGGGGCGCGAGGACTATGGCTACACCTTC,CASSYSGREDYGYTF
TRBD2,TRBJ2-3,.,TRBV27,TGTGCCAGCAGTTTCAGGTATCAAAGCGGGAGTATAGGAGATACGCAGTATTTT,CASSFRYQSGSIGDTQYF
.,TRBJ2-7,.,TRBV5-8,TGTGCCAGCAGCTCCATTCGGGACTCGGGCTTCGAGCAGTACTTC,CASSSIRDSGFEQYF
TRBD2,TRBJ2-7,few,TRBV4-1,TGCGCCAGCAGCCAAGGCGTCTCGGCGGGGGGTTCCTACGAGCAGTACTTC,CASSQGVSAGGSYEQYF
.,TRBJ2-1,once,TRBV7-9,TGTGCCAGCAGCCCCCTTCTTTTATCGGGATCCTACAATGAGCAGTTCTTC,CASSPLLLSGSYNEQFF
.,TRBJ2-7,.,TRBV9,TGTGCCAGCAGCCCGACGGTCGGGACTTACGAGCAGTACTTC,CASSPTVGTYEQYF
.,TRBJ1-2,.,TRBV7-9,TGTGCCAGCAGCTTAGTCGGGGGGCAGCCCTTC,CASSLVGGQPF
.,TRBJ2-7,.,TRBV7-9,TGTGCCAGCAGCTTATTTTCGGCCTACGAGCAGTACTTC,CASSLFSAYEQYF
.,TRBJ2-7,.,TRBV19,TGTGCCAGTAGTACCCAGTTCAGAGAAGAGGACGAGCAGTACTTC,CASSTQFREEDEQYF
.,TRBJ2-5,.,TRBV20-1,TGCAGTGCTAGAAGTTATCTAACCCAGTACTTC,CSARSYLTQYF